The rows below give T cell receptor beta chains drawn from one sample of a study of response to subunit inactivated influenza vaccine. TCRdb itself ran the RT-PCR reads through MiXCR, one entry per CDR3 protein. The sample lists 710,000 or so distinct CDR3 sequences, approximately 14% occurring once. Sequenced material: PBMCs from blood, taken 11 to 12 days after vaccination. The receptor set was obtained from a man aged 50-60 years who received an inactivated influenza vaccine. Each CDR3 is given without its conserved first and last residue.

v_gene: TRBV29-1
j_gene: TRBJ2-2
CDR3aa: SVEWPQGTGELF

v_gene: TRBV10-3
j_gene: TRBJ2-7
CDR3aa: AISDRVYEQY

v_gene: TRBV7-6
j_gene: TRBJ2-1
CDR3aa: ASSGFTYNEQF

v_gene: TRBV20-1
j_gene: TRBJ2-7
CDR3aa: SAKLATYEQY

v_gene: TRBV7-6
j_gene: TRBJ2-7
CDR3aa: ASSPGVLSYEQY

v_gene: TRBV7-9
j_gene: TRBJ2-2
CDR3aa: ASRDSMFISNTGELF

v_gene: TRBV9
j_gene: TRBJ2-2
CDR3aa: ASSVYQENTGELF

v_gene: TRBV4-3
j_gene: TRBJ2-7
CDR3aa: ASSLEGPDRGRYEQY

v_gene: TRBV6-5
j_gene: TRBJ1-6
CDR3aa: ASSSGWGPLH

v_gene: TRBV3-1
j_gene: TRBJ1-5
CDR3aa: ASSQTGGTQPQH

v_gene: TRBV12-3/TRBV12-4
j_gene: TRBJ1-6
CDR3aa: ASSLRPGRSNSPLH

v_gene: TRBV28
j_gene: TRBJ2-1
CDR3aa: ASSSRGLAGFNEQF

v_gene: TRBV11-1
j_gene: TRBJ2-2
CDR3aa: ASSKKGVINTGELF

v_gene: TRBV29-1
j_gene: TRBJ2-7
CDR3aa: SAEGQGAREQY

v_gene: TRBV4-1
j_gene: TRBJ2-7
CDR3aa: ASRPALAGLVLPYEQY

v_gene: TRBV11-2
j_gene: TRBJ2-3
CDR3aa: ASSTSGVTDTQY

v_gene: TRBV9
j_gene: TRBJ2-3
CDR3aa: ASSVGGDTQY

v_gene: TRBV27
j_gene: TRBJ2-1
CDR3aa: ASSPFPASKDRDNEQF

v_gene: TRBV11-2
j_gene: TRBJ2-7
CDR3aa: ASSLGLSQLERGYEQY

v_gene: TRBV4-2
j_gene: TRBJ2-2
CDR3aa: ASSQELGVGQTGELF

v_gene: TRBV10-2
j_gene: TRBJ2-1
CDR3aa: ATKDTGEQF

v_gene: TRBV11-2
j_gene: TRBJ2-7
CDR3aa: ASSLYGGKGEQY

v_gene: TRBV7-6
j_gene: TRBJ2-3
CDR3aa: ASSLLSAGPSDTQY

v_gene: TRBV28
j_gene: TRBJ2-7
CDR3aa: ASSTTGIEQY

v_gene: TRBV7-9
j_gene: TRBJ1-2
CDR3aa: ASSLSGQGGYGYT

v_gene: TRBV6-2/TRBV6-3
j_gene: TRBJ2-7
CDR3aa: ASSYSILEQY

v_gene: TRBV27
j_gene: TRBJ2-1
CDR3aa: ASSLYLSGGSSYNEQF

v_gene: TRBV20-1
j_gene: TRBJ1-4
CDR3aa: SARGGPEKLF

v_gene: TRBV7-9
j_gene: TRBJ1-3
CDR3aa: ASSLAVSGNTIY

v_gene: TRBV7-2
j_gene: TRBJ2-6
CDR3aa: ASSLTHSGANVLT

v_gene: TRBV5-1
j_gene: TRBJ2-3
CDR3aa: ASSWTSGNADTQY

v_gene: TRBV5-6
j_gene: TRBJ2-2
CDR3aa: ASSLANTGTGELF

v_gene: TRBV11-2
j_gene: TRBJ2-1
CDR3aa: ASSLLLASHGEQF

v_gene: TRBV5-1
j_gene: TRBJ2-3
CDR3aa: ASRSGTTDTQY

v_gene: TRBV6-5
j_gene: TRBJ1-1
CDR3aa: ASSYSGRPGSPVEAF

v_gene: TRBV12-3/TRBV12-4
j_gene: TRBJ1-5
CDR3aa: ASRAQDHQPQH

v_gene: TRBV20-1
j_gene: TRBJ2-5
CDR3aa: SAFLPGGGETQY

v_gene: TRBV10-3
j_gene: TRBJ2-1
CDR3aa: AISEGERASYNEQF

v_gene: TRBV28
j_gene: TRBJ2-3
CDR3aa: ASSLVSGSSTDTQY

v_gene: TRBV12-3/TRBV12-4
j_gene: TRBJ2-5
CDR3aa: ASRKTGQETQY

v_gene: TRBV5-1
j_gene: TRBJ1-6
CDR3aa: ASSRTGVSGSPLH

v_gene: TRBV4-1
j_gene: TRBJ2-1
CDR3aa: ASSQGPSGGAIFFEQF

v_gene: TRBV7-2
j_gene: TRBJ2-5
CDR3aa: ASSPPAQTQY

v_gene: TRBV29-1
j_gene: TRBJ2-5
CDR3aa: SVELRLQETQY

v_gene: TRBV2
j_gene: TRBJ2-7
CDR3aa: ASSEGTGEHEQY